Listed here are 25 T cell receptor beta chains from one sample, sequenced in a study of T cells in Graves' hyperthyroidism and ophthalmopathy (dated by TCRdb to the late 2010s). The library was produced with multiplex PCR. Sequencing was performed on an Illumina HiSeq 2000. Amplification of TCR beta CDR3 regions was carried out from RNA transcripts. A first-round RT-PCR of the TCR CDR3 used the HTBI primer set with the Qiagen OneStep RT-PCR kit. The public reads were quality trimmed at Q25 with fastp and then assembled into clones with MiXCR by TCRdb, keeping productive beta chains. Rows are unified per CDR3 protein, each entry keeping the most common DNA and genes. This sample lists under 350,000 distinct CDR3 sequences; approximately 13% were detected once. The top ten hold roughly 8.2% of the sample. The sample comprised blood. The receptors here all came from a woman aged 40 to 49 with Graves' hyperthyroidism.

This clonotype was detected many times. The chain's CDR3 is CSVEDRGVPGNTEAFF. In DNA form, the CDR3 reads TGCAGCGTTGAAGACAGGGGCGTTCCTGGGAACACTGAAGCTTTCTTT. This chain uses TRBV29-1 with TRBJ1-1; tentatively, D is TRBD1 (6 bases). The germline gives CDR1 SQVTM, CDR2 ANQGSEA. The CDR3 is made up of 16 amino acids. The V end lost 0 bases, the J end lost 1 base, and 15 bases lay between the germline ends. Looking up the rest from reference TRBV29-1 and TRBJ1-1 gives the full variable domain: SAVISQKPSRDICQRGTSLTIQCQVDSQVTMMFWYRQQPGQSLTLIATANQGSEATYESGFVIDKFPISRPNLTFSTLTVSNMSPEDSSIYLCSVEDRGVPGNTEAFFGQGTRLTVV.

In its sample, this clonotype was seen many times. The rearrangement joins TRBV13 to TRBJ1-1; 11 positions agree with TRBD1. The trim removed 6 bases at V and 4 bases at J, leaving 4 bases unmatched. The length of the CDR3 is 14 residues. Germline V gives CDR1 PRHDT, CDR2 FYEKMQ (reference sequence). CDR3 nucleotide sequence: TGTGCCAGCAGACTGGGGACAGGGGGCACTGAAGCTTTCTTT. Its protein product is CASRLGTGGTEAFF.

Remarks on this clonotype: This may stem from a read error, because a much larger clone lies one nucleotide away. V gene TRBV6-1 combines with J gene TRBJ2-2; perhaps TRBD2 as D (5 bases). Germline assignment: CDR1 MNHNS and CDR2 SASEGT. This CDR3 region has 14 residues. CDR3 protein: CASSDFPNTGKLFF. CDR3 nucleotide sequence: TGTGCCAGCAGTGACTTCCCCAACACCGGGAAGCTGTTTTTT.

This clonotype was recorded many times. The V call is TRBV15, the J call TRBJ2-7; no firm D call. The V and J ends lost 5 bases and 4 bases respectively, with 12 bases between them. The CDR3 contains 13 residues. The V gene's germline CDR1 is LNHNV and CDR2 YYDKDF (reference sequence). CDR3 protein: CATSPPSGYEQYF. CDR3 coding DNA: TGTGCCACCAGCCCTCCTTCTGGATACGAGCAGTACTTC.

This clonotype was found many times. V usage is TRBV20-1 and J usage is TRBJ2-3; no firm D call. V lost 7 bases and J 6 bases, leaving 26 bases between the germline ends. This CDR3 contains 16 residues. CDR1 is DFQATT, CDR2 SNEGSKA, per germline (reference sequence). The CDR3 DNA reads TGCAGTGGTTTGCCCGGTGGATTTGATTATCTGGATACGCAGTATTTT. It encodes CSGLPGGFDYLDTQYF.

This clonotype turned up a few times. Its ends do not fully match the called genes, so a read error is possible. The rearrangement uses TRBV16 and TRBJ2-3; tentatively, D is TRBD1 (6 bases). CDR3 length: 15 amino acids. CDR1 KGHSY and CDR2 FQNENV come from the germline V gene. Written as DNA, the CDR3 is TGTGCCAGCAGCCAATCGGGACAACGCACAGGTACGCAGTATTTT. It encodes CASSQSGQRTGTQYF.

This clonotype was recorded many times. This chain connects TRBV12-3 or TRBV12-4 to TRBJ2-5; 7 bases fit TRBD1. The CDR3 sequence is 14 residues long. J lost 4 bases, V lost 6 bases, and 8 bases had no gene match. The CDR3 loop is CASRDYRGRETQYF. CDR3 DNA: TGTGCCAGCAGAGACTACAGGGGTCGAGAGACCCAGTACTTC.

The V call is TRBV9, the J call TRBJ2-3, with 15 bases that match TRBD2. This CDR3 is built from 17 residues. Trimming cost V 4 bases and J 2 bases; bases outside gene matches: 5. Germline loops: CDR1 SGDLS, CDR2 YYNGEE. The CDR3 region has the DNA TGTGCCAGCAGCTACGGACTAGCGGGAGGGAACACAGATACGCAGTATTTT. This encodes CASSYGLAGGNTDTQYF.

This clonotype was found many times. The chain links TRBV20-1 to TRBJ1-1; no clear D gene. Germline V gives CDR1 DFQATT, CDR2 SNEGSKA (reference sequence). The CDR3 contains 12 residues. V was pared by 3 bases and J by 4 bases, with 9 bases between. In DNA form, the CDR3 reads TGCAGTGCTAGGGAGGTAAGCACTGAAGCTTTCTTT. It encodes CSAREVSTEAFF.

The V and J genes are TRBV14 and TRBJ1-1; 7 nucleotides line up with TRBD1. V was clipped by 3 bases and J by 1 base; unmatched bases: 5. In germline, CDR1 is SGHDN, CDR2 FVKESK. The CDR3 runs to 15 residues. CDR3 sequence reads: CASSHMGTENTEAFF. CDR3 bases: TGTGCCAGCAGCCACATGGGGACAGAGAACACTGAAGCTTTCTTT.

This clonotype was counted at least ten times. CDR3: CSVTDGNYEQYF. The CDR3 bases are TGCAGCGTGACGGACGGAAACTACGAGCAGTACTTC. The chain employs TRBV29-1 and TRBJ2-7; the D is unclear. Germline V lookup: CDR1 SQVTM, CDR2 ANQGSEA. V was cut by 6 bases and J by 3 bases, with 12 bases left in between. The CDR3 covers 12 residues.

The chain joins TRBV10-3 to TRBJ1-1; 8 nucleotides match TRBD1. Trimming removed 3 bases from V and 2 bases from J; junction bases left unmatched: 5. The CDR3 runs to 15 residues. The germline CDR1 and CDR2 sequences are ENHRY and SYGVKD. The CDR3 DNA reads TGTGCCATCAGTGAACCGGGACAGGCAAACACTGAAGCTTTCTTT. Amino acid sequence: CAISEPGQANTEAFF.

This clonotype was counted many times. The chain combines TRBV6-1 with TRBJ2-2, with no clear D. CDR3 size: 14 residues. V was cut by 5 bases and J by 2 bases, with 9 bases left in between. Germline CDR1 and CDR2: MNHNS and SASEGT. CDR3 residues: CASSYGLNTGELFF. The CDR3 region has the DNA TGTGCCAGCAGTTACGGCCTAAACACCGGGGAGCTGTTTTTT.

Ten or more counts support this clonotype. The chain joins TRBV6-6 to TRBJ1-1; D might be TRBD1 (5 bases). This CDR3 contains 17 residues. Between the trimmed V and J ends, which lost 2 bases and 0 bases, there was a span of 16 bases. Germline CDR1 reads MNHNY; CDR2 reads SVGAGI (reference sequence). CDR3 loop: CASSYEMTVPMNTEAFF. CDR3 nucleotides: TGTGCCAGCAGTTACGAAATGACAGTACCGATGAACACTGAAGCTTTCTTT.

This clonotype has ten or more counts. The rearrangement joins TRBV5-1 to TRBJ2-7, with 8 nucleotides matching TRBD2. Per germline, CDR1 SGHRS and CDR2 YFSETQ. This CDR3 is built from 14 residues. V trimming: 4 bases; J trimming: 1 base; junction bases outside the gene matches: 4. The CDR3 loop reads CASSREGQSYEQYF. CDR3 DNA: TGCGCCAGCAGCCGGGAGGGCCAATCCTACGAGCAGTACTTC.

In its sample, this clonotype was seen a few times. The chain carries TRBV5-1 and TRBJ2-3; a weak D match, TRBD1 (5 bases). The CDR3 totals 14 residues. Germline V gene sequence: CDR1 SGHRS, CDR2 YFSETQ. Trimming stripped 3 bases from V and 5 bases from J, with 13 bases between. CDR3: CASSSSIGVDTQYF. CDR3 bases: TGCGCCAGCAGCTCCTCAATAGGGGTAGATACGCAGTATTTT.

The chain uses TRBV2 and TRBJ1-1; D might be TRBD1 (6 bases). Germline assignment: CDR1 SNHLY and CDR2 FYNNEI. The V end was cut by 1 base, the J end by 11 bases, with 20 bases between. This CDR3 is 15 amino acids long. CDR3 bases: TGTGCCAGCAGTGAAGGGGCAGGGGCCCCCCAGGAGGCTTTCTTT. Residues: CASSEGAGAPQEAFF.

Ten or more counts support this clonotype. The chain links TRBV15 to TRBJ2-3; a possible D gene is TRBD2 (5 bases). Trimming shortened V by 0 bases and J by 6 bases, and 10 bases separated the two germline ends. CDR3 length: 14 residues. Per germline, CDR1 LNHNV and CDR2 YYDKDF (reference sequence). The CDR3 DNA sequence: TGTGCCACCAGCAGAGATCGGGGTTTGGATACGCAGTATTTT. Amino acid sequence: CATSRDRGLDTQYF.

The table lists this clonotype with many counts. The chain couples TRBV11-2 to TRBJ1-1; no clear D gene. Germline loops: CDR1 SGHAT, CDR2 FQNNGV. The CDR3 loop spans 14 amino acids. Trimming left V 3 bases short and J 1 base short, with 9 bases between. The CDR3 nucleotides read TGTGCCAGCAGCTTTTCACAGAAGAACACTGAAGCTTTCTTT. This sequence encodes CASSFSQKNTEAFF.

The table lists this clonotype with a few counts. V is TRBV5-4 and J is TRBJ2-5; D not certain. CDR3 length equals 12 residues. V lost 1 base, J lost 7 bases, and 8 bases lay in between. Germline V gives CDR1 SGHNT, CDR2 YYREEE (reference sequence). The CDR3: CASSLNIGTQYF. The CDR3 DNA follows: TGTGCCAGCAGCTTGAACATAGGGACCCAGTACTTC.

This clonotype was detected once. A much larger clone lies a single base off, so this may be a read error. The CDR3 ends on some other residue instead of the conserved phenylalanine or tryptophan, so this is likely a read error. V and J are TRBV24-1 and TRBJ1-5, with D possibly matching TRBD1 (5 bases). This CDR3 contains 16 residues. V was clipped by 4 bases and J by 0 bases, with 12 bases between them. Germline assignment: CDR1 KGHDR and CDR2 SFDVKD. CDR3 protein: CATSDPGTDSNQPQHS. The CDR3 region has the DNA TGTGCCACCAGTGACCCGGGGACGGATAGCAATCAGCCCCAGCATTCT.

This clonotype appeared many times. The chain employs TRBV7-9 and TRBJ2-3; 9 bases line up with TRBD2. The CDR3 extends over 15 amino acids. The germline V gene has CDR1 SEHNR and CDR2 FQNEAQ (reference sequence). V gave up 2 bases and J gave up 3 bases; unmatched junction bases: 3. The CDR3 reads CASSLNLAGTDTQYF. The CDR3 region has the DNA TGTGCCAGCAGCTTAAATCTAGCGGGAACAGATACGCAGTATTTT. Variable domain in full (rest from reference TRBV7-9 and TRBJ2-3): DTGVSQNPRHKITKRGQNVTFRCDPISEHNRLYWYRQTLGQGPEFLTYFQNEAQLEKSRLLSDRFSAERPKGSFSTLEIQRTEQGDSAMYLCASSLNLAGTDTQYFGPGTRLTVL.

The J gene is TRBJ1-4, the V gene TRBV12-3 or TRBV12-4; D perhaps matches TRBD1 (6 bases). The CDR3 is 13 residues long. The V gene lost 10 bases and the J gene lost 8 bases, with 17 bases spanning the gap. The CDR3 DNA reads as TGTGCCACCAACGGGGCAGGGGTCGAAAAACTGTTTTTT. This gives the protein CATNGAGVEKLFF.

This clonotype was seen at least ten times. The chain has TRBV7-9 and TRBJ2-7, with no clear D. The CDR3 runs to 14 residues. Germline loops: CDR1 SEHNR, CDR2 FQNEAQ (reference sequence). V dropped 0 bases and J dropped 5 bases, with 11 bases sitting between them. This CDR3 reads CASSLAENADEQYF. In DNA form, the CDR3 reads TGTGCCAGCAGCTTAGCGGAGAATGCCGACGAGCAGTACTTC.

This clonotype was found many times. This chain links TRBV12-3 or TRBV12-4 with TRBJ2-7, with 7 bases identical to TRBD1. The CDR3 extends over 16 amino acids. The ends lost 4 bases at V and 0 bases at J; junction bases unmatched: 9. The DNA for the CDR3 is TGTGCCAGCAGTTCATCAACAGGGGATAGCTCCTACGAGCAGTACTTC. Translated, it gives CASSSSTGDSSYEQYF.